A selection of T cell receptor beta chains follows, all from one sample in a study of blood T cell repertoires in COVID-19. Produced via immunoSEQ multiplex PCR; TCRdb's table is partial and in-frame only. Among 55,000 to 85,000 clones, about 90% were seen once, and the ten largest hold roughly 4.6%. The sample consisted of peripheral blood. The receptors here all came from a human donor in a cohort sampled during active COVID-19. CDR3s include the opening cysteine and the closing phenylalanine or tryptophan. The order of the fields is V gene, J gene, CDR3 protein.

TRBV28	TRBJ1-6	CASRPGAGVESAYSPLHF
TRBV28	TRBJ1-2	CASSFEVYGYTF
TRBV11-3	TRBJ2-1	CASSPPTRSGSYNEQFF
TRBV30	TRBJ1-3	CAWSRLGQVPGNTIYF
TRBV18	TRBJ1-1	CASSLQMNTEAFF
TRBV7-2	TRBJ2-1	CASSPSGNYNEQFF
TRBV20-1	TRBJ2-3	CSASRDTQYF
TRBV29-1	TRBJ2-1	CSVEDRGEGNEQFF
TRBV11-2	TRBJ2-5	CASSHGAVAGGGEETQYF
TRBV2	TRBJ2-1	CASRTSTLAVNEQFF
TRBV11-2	TRBJ1-4	CASSLSTTNEKLFF
TRBV7-7	TRBJ2-1	CASSLGQGSNEQFF
TRBV18	TRBJ1-4	CASSPEEGAGEKLFF
TRBV3-1/TRBV3-2	TRBJ2-7	CASSQVPGVFGEQYF
TRBV27	TRBJ2-1	CASGPLAGVRNEQFF
TRBV5-1	TRBJ2-2	CASRTGTGELFF
TRBV7-2	TRBJ2-3	CASSLQDSDTQYF
TRBV3-1/TRBV3-2	TRBJ2-2	CASSPTGGSGELFF
TRBV9	TRBJ2-3	CASSVVDSGRADTQYF
TRBV6-2/TRBV6-3	TRBJ2-7	CASSFAARGPSYEQYF
TRBV9	TRBJ2-7	CASSVSQGAGNEQYF
TRBV7-2	TRBJ2-7	CASSPSDRGYEQYF